Sequencing of this T cell receptor (beta chain) was carried out in a study of blood T cell repertoires in COVID-19. In the study's own analysis: For nucleated cells, counts were estimated from reference gene primer amplification. The repertoire was sequenced with immunoSEQ multiplex PCR; TCRdb's copy has only in-frame clones and lacks some. V and J calls and clone size are given by that table; D and trimming were obtained from the DNA. The sample carries a few hundred thousand clones, 85% recorded once. The trim removed 5 bases at V and 7 bases at J, leaving 8 bases unmatched. Germline V gene data show CDR1 as SEHNR and CDR2 as FQNEAQ (reference sequence). The length of the CDR3 is 15 residues. Ages ranged from about 18 to 89 years, with residence in about two dozen US areas. For recovered donors of Cohort 3, there were two negative PCRs, clearance, or symptom resolution.

The receptor was derived from a man aged 35-49 years who had recovered from COVID-19. The V gene is TRBV7-9, the J gene TRBJ2-4; 10 positions match TRBD2. The sequenced sample was PBMCs or T cells enriched from blood (not recorded which). The CDR3 coding sequence is TGTGCCAGCAGCACCATAGCGGGAGGAACTAACATTCAGTACTTC. Protein sequence: CASSTIAGGTNIQYF.